The T cell receptor (beta chain) described here comes from a study of cytomegalovirus exposure and HLA in healthy donors. Study context: Of 398 genotyped donors, about 81% clustered with self-reported Caucasian donors.

Findings of the study overall: It was taken for granted in presence/absence analyses that sequencing depth across donors was roughly uniform.

This clone has only one observation. The antigen is unknown. It was with 60 Vbeta and 13 Jbeta primers that the PCR ran. This table comes from immunoSEQ multiplex PCR, and its TCRdb copy is limited to in-frame clones, with some not included. The sample consists of some 89,000 clones, roughly 76% of them appearing once. This clonotype was obtained from a woman in her twenties or thirties in good health and CMV-seronegative. Sequenced input: PBMCs.

Here the CDR3 DNA reads TGTGCCAGCAGTTTACGGGTCTGGGACACCGGGGAGCTGTTTTTT. It is translated as CASSLRVWDTGELFF. The chain combines TRBV27 with TRBJ2-2; D remains unclear. CDR3 length equals 15 residues. Germline CDR1 is MNHEY and CDR2 is SMNVEV (reference sequence). Trimming pared 2 bases from V and 3 bases from J, leaving 10 bases between.